This T cell receptor beta chain comes out of a study of blood T cell repertoires in COVID-19. Using immunoSEQ multiplex PCR, the repertoire was profiled, and TCRdb retains in-frame clones only, with some absent. The data show 130,000 or so clones, about 89% seen once. The CDR3 is 12 amino acids. Looked up from germline, CDR1 is SGHNT and CDR2 is YENEEA. V was clipped by 8 bases and J by 4 bases, with 12 bases between them. The TCR was taken from a man aged 50 or older with active or convalescent COVID-19. V and J are TRBV11-3 and TRBJ2-7; D gene ambiguous. Sequencing was performed on peripheral blood. CDR3: CASSILKYEQYF. The CDR3 coding sequence is TGTGCCAGCTCTATACTAAAATACGAGCAGTACTTC. The full variable domain, its missing parts supplied by reference TRBV11-3 and TRBJ2-7, is EAGVVQSPRYKIIEKKQPVAFWCNPISGHNTLYWYLQNLGQGPELLIRYENEEAVDDSQLPKDRFSAERLKGVDSTLKIQPAELGDSAVYLCASSILKYEQYFGPGTRLTVT.